This paragraph reports one T cell receptor beta chain. Its antigen is still unknown. This record belongs to a study of Ad26.COV2.S vaccination and SARS-CoV-2 variants. Overall study findings and caveats: People who got the vaccine or the placebo had similar non-spike TCR breadth. The authors reported substantial breadth in spike-specific CD8+ and CD4+ T cell responses after vaccination.

Noted treatment: about 20 received Ad26.COV2.S at low or high dose, single or two shots; roughly five received placebo; per-sample allocation not given. Repertoires come from day 63 after the first vaccine or placebo injection. This vaccine is an Ad26 vector that expresses the Wuhan-strain SARS-CoV-2 spike. The CDR3 runs 14 residues. Germline CDR1 MNHEY, CDR2 SMNVEV (reference sequence). Germline trimming cut 5 bases from V and 8 bases from J; bases unmatched to any gene: 8. Profiled with immunoSEQ multiplex PCR; TCRdb holds only in-frame clones, not every one. The table shows 250,000 to 300,000 clones, with 70% to 90% occurring only once.

This sample comprised peripheral blood, obtained in a trial of Ad26.COV2.S vaccine versus placebo. This TCR came from a person between 18 and 65 years old who received the Ad26.COV2.S COVID-19 vaccine or a placebo. The chain has TRBV27 and TRBJ2-1; the match to TRBD1 covers 8 bases. The CDR3 reads CASSTTGEVDEQFF. The CDR3 region has the DNA TGTGCCAGCAGTACGACAGGGGAAGTCGATGAGCAGTTCTTC.